This T cell receptor (beta chain) emerged from a study of T cells in localized non-small cell lung cancer. Overall study findings and caveats: The highest T cell clonality was in uninvolved adjacent lung, above tumor.

Produced via immunoSEQ multiplex PCR; TCRdb's table is partial and in-frame only. The repertoire holds fewer than 20,000 clones, with about 89% as singletons. Germline values: CDR1 SGHRS, CDR2 YFSETQ. The CDR3 sequence is 16 residues long. V was clipped by 1 base and J by 2 bases; unmatched bases: 8. As regards this clone: Its antigen remains unidentified.

The V gene is TRBV5-1, the J gene TRBJ2-7, with 8 bases aligning to TRBD1. The receptor's source is a male donor older than 55 with stage II lung adenocarcinoma. Sequenced here: peripheral blood mononuclear cells, sampled before any cancer treatment. The CDR3 DNA sequence: TGCGCCAGCAGCTTGCATCTGGGACAGGTTACCTACGAGCAGTACTTC. As protein: CASSLHLGQVTYEQYF.